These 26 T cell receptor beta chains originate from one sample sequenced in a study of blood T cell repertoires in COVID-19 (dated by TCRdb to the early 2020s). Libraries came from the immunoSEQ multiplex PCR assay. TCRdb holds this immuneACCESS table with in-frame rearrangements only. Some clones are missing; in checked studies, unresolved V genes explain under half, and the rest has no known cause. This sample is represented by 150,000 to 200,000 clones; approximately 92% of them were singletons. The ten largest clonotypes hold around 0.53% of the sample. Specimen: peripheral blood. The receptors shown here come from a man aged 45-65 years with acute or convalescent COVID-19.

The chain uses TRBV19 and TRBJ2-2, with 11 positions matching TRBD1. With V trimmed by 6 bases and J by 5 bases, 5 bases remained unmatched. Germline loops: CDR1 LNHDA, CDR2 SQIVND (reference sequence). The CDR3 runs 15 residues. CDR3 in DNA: TGTGCCAGTAGAGTCCGGGACAGGGGGACCGGGGAGCTGTTTTTT. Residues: CASRVRDRGTGELFF.

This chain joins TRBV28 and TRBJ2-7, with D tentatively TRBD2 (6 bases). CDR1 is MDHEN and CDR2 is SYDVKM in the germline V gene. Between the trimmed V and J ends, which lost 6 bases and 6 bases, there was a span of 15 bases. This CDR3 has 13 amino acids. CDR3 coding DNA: TGTGCCAGCAGCAAGACTAGAACTGGCGAGCAGTACTTC. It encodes CASSKTRTGEQYF.

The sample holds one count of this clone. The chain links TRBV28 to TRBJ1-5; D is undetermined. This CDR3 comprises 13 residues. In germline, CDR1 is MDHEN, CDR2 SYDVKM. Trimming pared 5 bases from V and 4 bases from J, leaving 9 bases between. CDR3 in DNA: TGTGCCAGCAGTCCCCCCCTAAATCAGCCCCAGCATTTT. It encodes CASSPPLNQPQHF. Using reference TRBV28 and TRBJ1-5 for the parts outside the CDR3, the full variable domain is DVKVTQSSRYLVKRTGEKVFLECVQDMDHENMFWYRQDPGLGLRLIYFSYDVKMKEKGDIPEGYSVSREKKERFSLILESASTNQTSMYLCASSPPLNQPQHFGDGTRLSIL.

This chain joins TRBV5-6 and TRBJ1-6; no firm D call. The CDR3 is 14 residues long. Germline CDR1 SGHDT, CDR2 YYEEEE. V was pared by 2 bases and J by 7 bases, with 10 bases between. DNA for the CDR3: TGTGCCAGCAGCTTCGGGTCCGGAAATTCACCCCTCCACTTT. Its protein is CASSFGSGNSPLHF.

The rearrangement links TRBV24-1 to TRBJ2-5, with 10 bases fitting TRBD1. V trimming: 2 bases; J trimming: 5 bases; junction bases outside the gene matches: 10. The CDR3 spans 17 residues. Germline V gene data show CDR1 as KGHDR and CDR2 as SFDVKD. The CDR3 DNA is TGTGCCACCAGTGATTCTCGGGGACAGGGGTGGGGTGAGACCCAGTACTTC. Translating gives CATSDSRGQGWGETQYF.

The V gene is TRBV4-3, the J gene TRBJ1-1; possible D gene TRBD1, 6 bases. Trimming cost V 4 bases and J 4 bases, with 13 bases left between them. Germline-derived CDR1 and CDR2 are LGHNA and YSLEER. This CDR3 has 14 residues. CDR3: CASSRGGGGTEAFF. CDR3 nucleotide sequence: TGCGCCAGCAGCCGCGGAGGGGGGGGCACTGAAGCTTTCTTT.

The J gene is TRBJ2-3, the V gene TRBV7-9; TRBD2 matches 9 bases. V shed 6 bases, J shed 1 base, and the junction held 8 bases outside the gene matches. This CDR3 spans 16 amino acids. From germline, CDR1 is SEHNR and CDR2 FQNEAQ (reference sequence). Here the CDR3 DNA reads TGTGCCAGCAGTCCAGCGGGGGGCACCCGCACAGATACGCAGTATTTT. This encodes CASSPAGGTRTDTQYF.

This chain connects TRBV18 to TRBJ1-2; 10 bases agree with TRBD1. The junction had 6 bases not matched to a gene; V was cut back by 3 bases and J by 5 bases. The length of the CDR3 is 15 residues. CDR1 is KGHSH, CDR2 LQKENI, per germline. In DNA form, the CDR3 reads TGTGCCAGCTCACCGTCCTGGGACAGGGGTTATGGCTACACCTTC. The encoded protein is CASSPSWDRGYGYTF.

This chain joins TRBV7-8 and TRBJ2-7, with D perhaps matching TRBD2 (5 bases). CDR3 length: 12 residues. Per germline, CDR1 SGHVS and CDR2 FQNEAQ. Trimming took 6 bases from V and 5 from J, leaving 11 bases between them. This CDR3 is CASRLLADEQYF. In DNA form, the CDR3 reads TGTGCCAGCAGGCTTCTAGCCGACGAGCAGTACTTC.

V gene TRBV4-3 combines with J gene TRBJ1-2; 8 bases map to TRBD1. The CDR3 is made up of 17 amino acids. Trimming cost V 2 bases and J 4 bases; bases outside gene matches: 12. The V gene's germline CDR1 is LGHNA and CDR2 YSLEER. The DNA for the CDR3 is TGCGCCAGCAGCCAAACCCACTTTGGACAGGGCGGCTATGGCTACACCTTC. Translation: CASSQTHFGQGGYGYTF.

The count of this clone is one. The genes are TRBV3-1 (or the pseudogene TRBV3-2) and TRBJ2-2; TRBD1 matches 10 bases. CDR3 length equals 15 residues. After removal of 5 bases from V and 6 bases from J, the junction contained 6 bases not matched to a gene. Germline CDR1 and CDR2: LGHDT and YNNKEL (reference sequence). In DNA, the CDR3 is TGTGCCAGCAGCTCCCCTGGACAGGGGGCCGGGGAGCTGTTTTTT. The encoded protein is CASSSPGQGAGELFF.

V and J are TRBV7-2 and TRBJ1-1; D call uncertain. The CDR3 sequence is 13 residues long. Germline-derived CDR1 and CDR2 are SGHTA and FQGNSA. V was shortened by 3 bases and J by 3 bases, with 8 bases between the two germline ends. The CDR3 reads CASSLFRDTEAFF. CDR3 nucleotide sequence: TGTGCCAGCAGCTTGTTCCGCGACACTGAAGCTTTCTTT.

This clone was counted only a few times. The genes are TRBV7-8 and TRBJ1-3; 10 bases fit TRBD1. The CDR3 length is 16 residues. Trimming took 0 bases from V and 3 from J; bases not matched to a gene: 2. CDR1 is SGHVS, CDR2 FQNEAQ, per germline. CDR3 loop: CASSLAGTGVGNTIYF. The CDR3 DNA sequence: TGTGCCAGCAGCTTAGCAGGGACAGGGGTTGGAAACACCATATATTTT.

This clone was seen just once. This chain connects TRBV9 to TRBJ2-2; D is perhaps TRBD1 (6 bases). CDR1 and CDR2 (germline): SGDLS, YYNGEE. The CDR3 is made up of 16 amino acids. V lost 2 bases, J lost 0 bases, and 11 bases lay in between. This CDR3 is CASSVAGTPNTGELFF. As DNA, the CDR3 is TGTGCCAGCAGCGTCGCCGGGACACCGAACACCGGGGAGCTGTTTTTT.

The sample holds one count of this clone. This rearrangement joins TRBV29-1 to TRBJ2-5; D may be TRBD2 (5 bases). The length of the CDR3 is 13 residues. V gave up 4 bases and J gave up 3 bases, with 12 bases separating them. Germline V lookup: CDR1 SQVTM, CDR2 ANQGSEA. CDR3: CSVVATIEETQYF. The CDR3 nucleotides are TGCAGCGTTGTGGCGACTATTGAAGAGACCCAGTACTTC.

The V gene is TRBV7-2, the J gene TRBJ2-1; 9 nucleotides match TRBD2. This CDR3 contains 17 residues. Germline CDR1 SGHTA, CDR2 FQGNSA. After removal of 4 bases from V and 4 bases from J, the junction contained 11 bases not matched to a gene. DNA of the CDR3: TGTGCCAGCAGCTCCCAAGGGCGAGCGGGGGGTTACAATGAGCAGTTCTTC. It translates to CASSSQGRAGGYNEQFF. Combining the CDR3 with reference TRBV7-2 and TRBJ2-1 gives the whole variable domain GAGVSQSPSNKVTEKGKDVELRCDPISGHTALYWYRQSLGQGLEFLIYFQGNSAPDKSGLPSDRFSAERTGGSVSTLTIQRTQQEDSAVYLCASSSQGRAGGYNEQFFGPGTRLTVL.

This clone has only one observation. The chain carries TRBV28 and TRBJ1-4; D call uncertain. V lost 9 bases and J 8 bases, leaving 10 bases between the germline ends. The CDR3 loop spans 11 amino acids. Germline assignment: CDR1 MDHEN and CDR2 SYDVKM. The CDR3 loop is CASEAVEKLFF. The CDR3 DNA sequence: TGTGCCAGTGAGGCCGTCGAAAAACTGTTTTTT.

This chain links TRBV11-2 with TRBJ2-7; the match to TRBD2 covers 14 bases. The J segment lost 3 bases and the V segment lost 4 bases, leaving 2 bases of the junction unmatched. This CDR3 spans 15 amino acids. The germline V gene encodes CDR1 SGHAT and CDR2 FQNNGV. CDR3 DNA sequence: TGTGCCAGCAGCTCGGGACTAGCGGGAGTCTACGAGCAGTACTTC. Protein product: CASSSGLAGVYEQYF.

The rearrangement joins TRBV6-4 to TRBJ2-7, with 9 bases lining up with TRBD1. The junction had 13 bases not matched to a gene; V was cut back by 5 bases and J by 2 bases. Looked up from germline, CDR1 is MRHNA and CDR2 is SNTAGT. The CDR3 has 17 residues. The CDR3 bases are TGTGCCAGCAGTCCCGGGACAGGGTTTTGGAAAACCTACGAGCAGTACGTC. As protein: CASSPGTGFWKTYEQYV.

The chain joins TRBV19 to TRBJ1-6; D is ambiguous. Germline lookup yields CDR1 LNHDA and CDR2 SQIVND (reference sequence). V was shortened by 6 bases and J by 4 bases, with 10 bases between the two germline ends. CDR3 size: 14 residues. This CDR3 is CASSGGRYNSPLHF. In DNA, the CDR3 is TGTGCCAGTAGCGGAGGACGGTATAATTCACCCCTCCACTTT.

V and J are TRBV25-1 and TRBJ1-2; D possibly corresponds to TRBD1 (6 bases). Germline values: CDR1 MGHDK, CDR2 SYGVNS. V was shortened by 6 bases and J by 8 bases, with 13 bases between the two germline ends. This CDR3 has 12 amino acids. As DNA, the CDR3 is TGTGCCAGCAGCACAGGGAGGGAGGGCTACACCTTC. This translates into CASSTGREGYTF.

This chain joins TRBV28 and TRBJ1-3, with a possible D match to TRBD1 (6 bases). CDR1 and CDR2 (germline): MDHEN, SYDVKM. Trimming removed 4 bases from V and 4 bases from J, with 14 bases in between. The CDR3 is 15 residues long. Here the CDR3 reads CASSYGQLAGNTIYF. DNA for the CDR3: TGTGCCAGCAGTTACGGACAGTTAGCAGGAAACACCATATATTTT.

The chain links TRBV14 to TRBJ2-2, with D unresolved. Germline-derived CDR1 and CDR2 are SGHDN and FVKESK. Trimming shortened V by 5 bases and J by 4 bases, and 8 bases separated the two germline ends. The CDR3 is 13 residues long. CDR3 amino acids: CASSSLGTGELFF. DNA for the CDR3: TGTGCCAGCAGCTCCCTCGGCACCGGGGAGCTGTTTTTT.

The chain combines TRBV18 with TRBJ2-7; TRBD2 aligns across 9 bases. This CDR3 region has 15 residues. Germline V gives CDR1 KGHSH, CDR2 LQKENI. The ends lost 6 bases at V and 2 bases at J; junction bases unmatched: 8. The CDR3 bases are TGTGCCAGCTCCCCCGGTGCTAGCGGGGCCTACGAGCAGTACGTC. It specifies CASSPGASGAYEQYV.

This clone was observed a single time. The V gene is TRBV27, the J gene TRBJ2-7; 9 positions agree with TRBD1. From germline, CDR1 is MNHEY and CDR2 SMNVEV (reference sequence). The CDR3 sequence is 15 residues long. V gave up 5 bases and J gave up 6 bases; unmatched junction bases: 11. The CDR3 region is CASSPYRGLPVEQYV. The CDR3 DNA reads TGTGCCAGCAGTCCCTACAGGGGGCTACCGGTCGAGCAGTACGTC.

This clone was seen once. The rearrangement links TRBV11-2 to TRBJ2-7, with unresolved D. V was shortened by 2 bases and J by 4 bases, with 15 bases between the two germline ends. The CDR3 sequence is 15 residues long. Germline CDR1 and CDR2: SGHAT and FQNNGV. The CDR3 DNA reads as TGTGCCAGCAGCTTAAGTCCTTCGACGGGTTACGAGCAGTACTTC. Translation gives CASSLSPSTGYEQYF.